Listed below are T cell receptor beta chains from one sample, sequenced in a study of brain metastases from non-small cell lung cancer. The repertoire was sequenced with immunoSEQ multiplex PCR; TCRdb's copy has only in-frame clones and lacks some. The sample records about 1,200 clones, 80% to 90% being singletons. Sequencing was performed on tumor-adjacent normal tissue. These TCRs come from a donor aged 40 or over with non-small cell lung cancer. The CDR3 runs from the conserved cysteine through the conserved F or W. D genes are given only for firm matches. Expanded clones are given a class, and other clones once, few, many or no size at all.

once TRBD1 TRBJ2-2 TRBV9 TGTGCCAGCAGCGCCGGGACAGGGCGGACCGGGGAGCTGTTTTTT CASSAGTGRTGELFF
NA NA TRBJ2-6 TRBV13 TGTGCCAGCAGCCCACGGGTCTCTGGGGCCAACGTCCTGACTTTC CASSPRVSGANVLTF
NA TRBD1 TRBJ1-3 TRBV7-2 TGTGCCAGCAGCCCCGGGACAGGGGCTGGAAACACCATATATTTT CASSPGTGAGNTIYF
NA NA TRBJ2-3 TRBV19 TGTGCCAGTAGTAGGGTAGATACGCAGTATTTT CASSRVDTQYF
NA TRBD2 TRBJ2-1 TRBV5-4 TGTGCCAGCAGCTCCGGACAGGGGACTAGCGGGGCTTACAATGAGCAGTTCTTC CASSSGQGTSGAYNEQFF
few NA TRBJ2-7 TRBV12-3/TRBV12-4 TGTGCCAGCAGTTTATTTGGGGAGCAGTACTTC CASSLFGEQYF
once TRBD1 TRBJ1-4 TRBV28 TGTGCCAGCAGTTTTGGGGACAGGGCTAATGAAAAACTGTTTTTT CASSFGDRANEKLFF
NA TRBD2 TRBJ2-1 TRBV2 TGTGCCAGCAGTAGCGCTCCTAGCGGGGGGACCACATACAATGAGCAGTTCTTC CASSSAPSGGTTYNEQFF
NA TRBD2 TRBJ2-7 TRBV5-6 TGTGCCTCGGGAGGGCGAGACCCGGGGGAGCAGTACTTC CASGGRDPGEQYF
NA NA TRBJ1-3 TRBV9 TGTGCCAGCAGCGTCGACTCTGGAAACACCATATATTTT CASSVDSGNTIYF
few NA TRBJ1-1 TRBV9 TGTGCCAGCAGCGTGGCGGGGATGAACACTGAAGCTTTCTTT CASSVAGMNTEAFF
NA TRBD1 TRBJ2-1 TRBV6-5 TGTGCCAGCAGTCGGGACAGCGATGGCAATAAGCAGTTCTTC CASSRDSDGNKQFF
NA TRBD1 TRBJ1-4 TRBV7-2 TGTGCCAGCAGCTTGGACAGGGGGAGGGAAAAACTGTTTTTT CASSLDRGREKLFF
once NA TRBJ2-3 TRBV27 TGTGCCAGCAGTTTATCGCCGGGGGCGCGAGATACGCAGTATTTT CASSLSPGARDTQYF
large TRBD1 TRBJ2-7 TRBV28 TGTGCCAGCAGGTCGACAGGGCGGCCCCTCGAAAGGGAGCAGTACTTC CASRSTGRPLEREQYF
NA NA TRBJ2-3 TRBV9 TGTGCCAGCAGTCCCACTTGGGGGGCGAGCACAGATACGCAGTATTTT CASSPTWGASTDTQYF
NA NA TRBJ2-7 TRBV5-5 TGTGCCAGCAGCTTGGGAGTTATTACCTACGGCGAGCAGTACTTC CASSLGVITYGEQYF
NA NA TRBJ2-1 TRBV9 TGTGCCAGCAGCCCCCATGTGGGGGGCTCCTACAATGAGCAGTTCTTC CASSPHVGGSYNEQFF